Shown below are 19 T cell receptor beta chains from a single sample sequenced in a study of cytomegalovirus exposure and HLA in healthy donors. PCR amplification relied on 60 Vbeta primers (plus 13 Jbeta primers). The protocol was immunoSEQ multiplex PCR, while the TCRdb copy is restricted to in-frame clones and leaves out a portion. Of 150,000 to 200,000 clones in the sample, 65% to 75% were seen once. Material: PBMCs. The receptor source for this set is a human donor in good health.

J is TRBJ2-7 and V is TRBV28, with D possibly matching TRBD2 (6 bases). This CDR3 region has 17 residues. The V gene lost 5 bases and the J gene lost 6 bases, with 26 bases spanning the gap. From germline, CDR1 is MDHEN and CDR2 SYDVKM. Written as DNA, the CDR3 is TGTGCCAGCAGTCCCCCCTCAGGAGGGAACCCGATGGGCGAGCAGTACTTC. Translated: CASSPPSGGNPMGEQYF.

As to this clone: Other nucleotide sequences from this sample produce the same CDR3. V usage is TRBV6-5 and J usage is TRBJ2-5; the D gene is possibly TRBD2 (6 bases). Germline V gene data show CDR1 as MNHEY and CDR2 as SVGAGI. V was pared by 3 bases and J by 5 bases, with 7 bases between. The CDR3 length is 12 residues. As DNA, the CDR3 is TGTGCCAGCAGTTATGGGGGGGAGACCCAGTACTTC. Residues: CASSYGGETQYF.

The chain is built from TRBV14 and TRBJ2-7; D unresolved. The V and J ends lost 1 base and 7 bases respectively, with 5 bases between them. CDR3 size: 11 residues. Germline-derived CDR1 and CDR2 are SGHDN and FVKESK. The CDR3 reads CASSQASEQYF. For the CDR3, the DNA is TGTGCCAGCAGCCAAGCCTCTGAGCAGTACTTC.

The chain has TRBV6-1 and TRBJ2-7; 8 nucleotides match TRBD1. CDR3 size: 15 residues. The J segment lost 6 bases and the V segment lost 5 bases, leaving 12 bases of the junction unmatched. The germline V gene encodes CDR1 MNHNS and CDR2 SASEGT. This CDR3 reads CASSHLRDRICEQYF. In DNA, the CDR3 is TGTGCCAGCAGTCATCTCCGGGACAGGATTTGCGAGCAGTACTTC.

DNA for the CDR3: TGTGCCAGCAGTTTGTTTTGGACAGAATACGAGCAGTACTTC. It translates to CASSLFWTEYEQYF. The rearrangement uses TRBV27 and TRBJ2-7, with D possibly matching TRBD1 (6 bases). Germline lookup yields CDR1 MNHEY and CDR2 SMNVEV (reference sequence). The CDR3 contains 14 residues. Trimming left V 3 bases short and J 4 bases short, with 13 bases between.

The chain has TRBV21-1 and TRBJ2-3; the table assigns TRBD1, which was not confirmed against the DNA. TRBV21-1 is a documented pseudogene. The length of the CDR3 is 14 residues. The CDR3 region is CASIRDRGPDTQYF. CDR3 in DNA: TGTGCCAGCATTCGGGACAGGGGCCCAGATACGCAGTATTTT.

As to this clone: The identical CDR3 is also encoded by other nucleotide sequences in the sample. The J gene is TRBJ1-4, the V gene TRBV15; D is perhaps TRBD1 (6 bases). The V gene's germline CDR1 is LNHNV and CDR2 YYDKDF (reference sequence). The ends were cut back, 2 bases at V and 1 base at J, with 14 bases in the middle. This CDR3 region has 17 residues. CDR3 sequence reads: CATSRNTGSRTNEKLFF. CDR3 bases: TGTGCCACCAGCAGAAATACAGGGTCAAGAACTAATGAAAAACTGTTTTTT.

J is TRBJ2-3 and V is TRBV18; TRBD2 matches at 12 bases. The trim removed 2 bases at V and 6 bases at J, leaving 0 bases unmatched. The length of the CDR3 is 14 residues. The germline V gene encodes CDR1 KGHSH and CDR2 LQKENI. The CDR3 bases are TGTGCCAGCTCACCAACTAGCGGGGGGGATACGCAGTATTTT. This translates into CASSPTSGGDTQYF.

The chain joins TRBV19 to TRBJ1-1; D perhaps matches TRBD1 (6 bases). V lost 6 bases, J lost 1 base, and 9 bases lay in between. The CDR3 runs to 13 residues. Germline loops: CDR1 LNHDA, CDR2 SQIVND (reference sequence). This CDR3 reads CASREGGNTEAFF. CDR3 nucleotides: TGTGCCAGTAGGGAAGGGGGGAACACTGAAGCTTTCTTT.

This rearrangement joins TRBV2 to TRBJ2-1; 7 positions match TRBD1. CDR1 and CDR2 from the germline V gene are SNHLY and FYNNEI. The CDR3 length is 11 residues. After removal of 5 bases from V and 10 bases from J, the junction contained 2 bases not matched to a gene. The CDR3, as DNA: TGTGCCAGCAGTTGGGACAGAGAGCAGTTCTTC. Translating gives CASSWDREQFF.

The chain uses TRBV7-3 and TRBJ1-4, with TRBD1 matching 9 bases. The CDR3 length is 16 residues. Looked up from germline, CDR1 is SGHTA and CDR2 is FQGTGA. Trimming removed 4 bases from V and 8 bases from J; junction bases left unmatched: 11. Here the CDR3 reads CASSSTTGQGGEKLFF. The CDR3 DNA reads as TGTGCCAGCAGCTCTACCACGGGACAGGGAGGCGAAAAACTGTTTTTT.

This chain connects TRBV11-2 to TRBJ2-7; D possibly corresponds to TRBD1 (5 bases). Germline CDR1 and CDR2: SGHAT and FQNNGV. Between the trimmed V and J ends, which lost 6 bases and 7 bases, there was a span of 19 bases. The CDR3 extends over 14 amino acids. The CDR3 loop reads CASRTPGKGYEQYF. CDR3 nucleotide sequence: TGTGCCAGCAGAACCCCAGGGAAGGGGTATGAGCAGTACTTC.

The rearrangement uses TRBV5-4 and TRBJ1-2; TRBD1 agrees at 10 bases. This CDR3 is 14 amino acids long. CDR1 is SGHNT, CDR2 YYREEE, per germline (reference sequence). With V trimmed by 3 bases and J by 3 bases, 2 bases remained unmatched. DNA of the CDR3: TGTGCCAGCAGCTCGGGACAGGGGCACTATGGCTACACCTTC. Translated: CASSSGQGHYGYTF.

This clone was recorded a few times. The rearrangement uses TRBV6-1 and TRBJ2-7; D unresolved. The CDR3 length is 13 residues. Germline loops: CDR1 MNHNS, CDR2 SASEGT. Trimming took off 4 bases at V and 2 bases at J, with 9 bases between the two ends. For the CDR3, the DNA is TGTGCCAGCAGTGCCGGGTTCCCCTACGAGCAGTACTTC. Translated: CASSAGFPYEQYF.

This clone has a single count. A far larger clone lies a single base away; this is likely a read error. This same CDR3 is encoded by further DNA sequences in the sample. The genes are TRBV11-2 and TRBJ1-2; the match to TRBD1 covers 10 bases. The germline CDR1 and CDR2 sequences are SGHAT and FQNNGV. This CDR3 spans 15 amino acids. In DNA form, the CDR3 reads TGCGCCAGCAGCTCCCGGGACAGGGGCGACTATGGCTACACCTTC. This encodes CASSSRDRGDYGYTF.

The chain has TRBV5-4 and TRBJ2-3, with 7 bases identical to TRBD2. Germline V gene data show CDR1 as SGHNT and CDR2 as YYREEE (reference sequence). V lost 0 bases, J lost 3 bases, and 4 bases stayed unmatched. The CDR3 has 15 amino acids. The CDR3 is CASSLERGETDTQYF. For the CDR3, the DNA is TGTGCCAGCAGCTTGGAACGGGGGGAAACAGATACGCAGTATTTT.

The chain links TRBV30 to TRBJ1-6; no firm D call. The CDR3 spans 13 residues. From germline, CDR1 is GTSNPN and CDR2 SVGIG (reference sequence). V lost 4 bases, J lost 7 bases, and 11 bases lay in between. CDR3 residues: CAWNRVLNSPLHF. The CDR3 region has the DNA TGTGCCTGGAATCGGGTGTTGAATTCACCCCTCCACTTT.

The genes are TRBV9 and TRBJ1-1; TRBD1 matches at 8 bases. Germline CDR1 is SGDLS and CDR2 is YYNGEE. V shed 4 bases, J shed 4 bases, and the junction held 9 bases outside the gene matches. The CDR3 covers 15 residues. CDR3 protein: CASSHRQGSSTEAFF. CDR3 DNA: TGTGCCAGCAGCCACAGACAGGGGTCGAGCACTGAAGCTTTCTTT.

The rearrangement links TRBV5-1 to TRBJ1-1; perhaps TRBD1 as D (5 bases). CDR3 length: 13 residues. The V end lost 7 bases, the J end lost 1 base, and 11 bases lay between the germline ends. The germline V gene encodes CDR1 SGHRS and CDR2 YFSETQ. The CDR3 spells CASSDKQNTEAFF. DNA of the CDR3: TGCGCCAGCTCGGACAAGCAGAACACTGAAGCTTTCTTT.